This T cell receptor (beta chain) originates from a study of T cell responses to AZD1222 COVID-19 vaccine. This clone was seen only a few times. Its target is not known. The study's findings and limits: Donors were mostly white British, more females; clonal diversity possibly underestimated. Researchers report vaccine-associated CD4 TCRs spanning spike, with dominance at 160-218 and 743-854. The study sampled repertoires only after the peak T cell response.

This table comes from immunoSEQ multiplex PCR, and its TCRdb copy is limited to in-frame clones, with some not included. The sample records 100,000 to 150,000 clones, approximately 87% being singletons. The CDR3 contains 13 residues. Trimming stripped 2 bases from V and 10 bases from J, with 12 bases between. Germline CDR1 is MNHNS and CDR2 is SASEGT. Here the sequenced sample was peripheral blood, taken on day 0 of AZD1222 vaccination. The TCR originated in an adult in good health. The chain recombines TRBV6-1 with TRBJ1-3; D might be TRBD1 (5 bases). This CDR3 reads CASSERGGATIYF. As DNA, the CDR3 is TGTGCCAGCAGTGAAAGGGGAGGGGCAACCATATATTTT.